The T cell receptor beta chain under discussion was sequenced for a study of T cells in Graves' hyperthyroidism and ophthalmopathy (dated by TCRdb to between 2018 and 2020). General notes on the study: Peripheral blood samples were taken at the time of initial diagnosis, prior to any treatment. Prospective prediction of ophthalmopathy was tested in an independent validation cohort of 18 to 20 hyperthyroidism patients and roughly 16 patients who later progressed to ophthalmopathy. According to the paper, TCR Vbeta CDR3 sequencing was carried out on around 140 peripheral blood samples, which came from 40 to 45 ophthalmopathy, about 75 hyperthyroidism and approximately 17 progressor patients. For training and testing, the 80 to 100 patients in the discovery cohort were randomly divided in a 7:3 ratio. To identify TCR V-J signatures that set the groups apart, the researchers used a discovery cohort of 95 to 100 patients, made up of 40 to 45 with Graves' ophthalmopathy and some 56 with stable Graves' hyperthyroidism. The study also compared thyroid tissue and blood T-cell repertoires from over 5 Graves' hyperthyroidism patients. Once sampling was done, hyperthyroidism patients were given methimazole at a starting dose of 30 mg daily, whereas ophthalmopathy patients were given high-dose intravenous methylprednisolone. Here is what the overall study found, with its caveats: A model built on a 13 V-J signature distinguished ophthalmopathy from stable hyperthyroidism, reaching around 88% sensitivity and approximately 83% specificity in cross-validation and 80%/75% in testing. Blood samples also contained most of the expanded thyroid clonotypes (frequency above 0.001), which suggests that blood repertoires may reflect thyroid immune responses. In validation, the model predicted progression to ophthalmopathy a median of roughly six months before onset, with 65% to 71% sensitivity and roughly 73% specificity. No statistical method was used to set the sample size in advance, and investigators knew the group allocation.

TCR beta CDR3 regions were amplified from RNA transcripts. The first round of RT-PCR for the TCR CDR3 was performed with the HTBI primer set and the Qiagen OneStep RT-PCR kit. The libraries were constructed in a second round of multiplex PCR and then size-selected and purified. The libraries were sequenced on an Illumina HiSeq2000 using paired-end 100 bp reads. Per the source publication's procedure: SOAPnuke was used to process the raw data, throwing out any read that contained adapters or uncalled bases, had a mean Phred below 15, or lacked an exact constant-primer or identifier match. High-quality paired reads were merged using COPE v1.2.5, and each unique nucleotide sequence was defined as a clonotype. MiTCR v1.1 was used to align clonotypes to the IMGT TRBV, TRBD and TRBJ reference segments. The analysis was restricted to V-J combinations with a frequency above 0.0001, which together covered just over 99% of the repertoires. A TCS score was defined as the ratio between F50 (clonal expansion) and ExV (chaos), using BLOSUM62-based TCRdist between CDR3 peptides within each V-J. Welch's t-statistics and random forest reduced some 510 V-J features to about 13, which were used in a naive Bayes classifier (R e1071). TCRdb handled the public reads itself, with Q25 trimming in fastp and clone calling in MiXCR, and kept productive beta chains. Merged by CDR3 protein, the rows form single entries marked with the most common genes and DNA. The V and J calls and clone size are TCRdb's, not the authors'. The sample contains under 200,000 distinct CDR3 sequences, over 7.5% of them found a single time. Over 20% of the sample comes from the top ten.

Hyperthyroidism patients were newly diagnosed, had a disease duration of under 2 months, and were aged 18 to 65 years. Patients with uncontrolled infections, other autoimmune diseases, pregnancy or lactation were excluded. Clinical symptoms, serum thyroxine and TRAb, thyroid ultrasound, and orbital computed tomography formed the basis for the diagnoses. For progressor patients, blood was drawn at the first diagnosis of hyperthyroidism, before any ophthalmopathy symptoms had appeared. PBMCs were separated from roughly 9.3 ml of fresh peripheral blood using Ficoll-Paque density gradient centrifugation. Patients classed as progressors first received a Graves' hyperthyroidism diagnosis and then went on to develop ophthalmopathy during follow-up. Trizol reagent was used to extract total RNA, and RNA quality was then checked on an Agilent 2100 Bioanalyzer. This clonotype was detected ten times or more. Its specific antigen is unknown. One base away there is no much larger clone; base qualities are not given.

Here V drops 3 bases and J drops 4 bases, and the junction holds 6 bases not matched to any gene. The germline V gene (reference sequence) supplies CDR1 LNHDA and CDR2 SQIVND. There are 16 amino acids in the CDR3, from cysteine to phenylalanine inclusive. Solely the CDR3 DNA is kept, with 48 bases framed from the first base. The sequence was obtained from a woman between 18 and 29 years old with Graves' hyperthyroidism that later progressed to Graves' ophthalmopathy. Sequenced sample: blood. In this chain, TRBV19 is recombined with TRBJ1-2; TRBD1 agrees with 12 junctional bases. The nucleotide sequence reads as follows: TGTGCCAGTAGTATCTCTGGGACAGGGGGCAGCTATGGCTACACCTTC. It specifies CASSISGTGGSYGYTF.